This T cell receptor beta chain was captured in a study of cytomegalovirus exposure and HLA in healthy donors. Researchers ran the PCR with 60 Vbeta and 13 Jbeta primers. TCRdb's table, derived via immunoSEQ multiplex PCR, lists solely in-frame clones and lacks some. The table records fewer than 75,000 clones, 75% of them present only once. The length of the CDR3 is 14 residues. CDR1 and CDR2 from the germline V gene are SGHVS and FNYEAQ. The V segment lost 2 bases and the J segment 5 bases; nucleotides outside the gene matches: 1. The chain is built from TRBV7-6 and TRBJ2-1, with TRBD2 identical over 9 bases. This receptor was taken from a man aged 70-80 years in good health and CMV-seronegative. Sequencing used PBMCs. In nucleotides, the CDR3 is TGTGCCAGCAGCTTACTAGCGGGGAACAATGAGCAGTTCTTC. It is translated as CASSLLAGNNEQFF. The variable domain in full, with the rest retrieved from reference TRBV7-6 and TRBJ2-1, is GAGVSQSPRYKVTKRGQDVALRCDPISGHVSLYWYRQALGQGPEFLTYFNYEAQQDKSGLPNDRFSAERPEGSISTLTIQRTEQRDSAMYRCASSLLAGNNEQFFGPGTRLTVL.